This T cell receptor (beta chain) was captured by sequencing in a study of CD8+CD57+ T cells in acquired aplastic anemia. Profiles of TCR beta VDJ and CDR3 were generated from a genomic DNA template. MiXCR, run by TCRdb on the reads, gives a single entry per CDR3 protein. Of 150,000 to 200,000 distinct CDR3 sequences listed, 55% to 70% are singletons. Germline lookup yields CDR1 DFQATT and CDR2 SNEGSKA (reference sequence). Between the trimmed V and J ends, which lost 4 bases and 0 bases, there was a span of 12 bases. The CDR3 has 14 residues. The chain uses TRBV20-1 and TRBJ1-1; D possibly corresponds to TRBD1 (5 bases). The sequenced material came from sorted CD4+, CD8+, or CD8+CD57+ T cells (not recorded which) from PBMCs. This TCR came from a human donor with severe aplastic anemia or a healthy control (not recorded which). The CDR3 protein is CSATGNPMNTEAFF. CDR3 nucleotides: TGCAGTGCTACAGGGAACCCGATGAACACTGAAGCTTTCTTT.